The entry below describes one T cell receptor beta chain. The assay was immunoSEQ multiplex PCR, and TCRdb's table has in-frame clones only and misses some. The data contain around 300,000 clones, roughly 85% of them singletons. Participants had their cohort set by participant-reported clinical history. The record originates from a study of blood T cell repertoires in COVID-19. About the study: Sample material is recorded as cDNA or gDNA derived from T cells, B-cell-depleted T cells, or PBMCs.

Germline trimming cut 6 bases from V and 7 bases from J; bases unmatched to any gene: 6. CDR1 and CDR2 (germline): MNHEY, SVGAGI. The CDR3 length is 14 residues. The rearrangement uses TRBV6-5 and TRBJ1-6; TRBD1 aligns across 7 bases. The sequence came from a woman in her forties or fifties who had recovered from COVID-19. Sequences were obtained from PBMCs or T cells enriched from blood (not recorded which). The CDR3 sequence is CASSPGTANSPLHF. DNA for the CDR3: TGTGCCAGCAGCCCCGGGACAGCGAATTCACCCCTCCACTTT.